Listed below are T cell receptor beta chains from one sample, sequenced in a study of blood T cell repertoires in COVID-19. Assay: immunoSEQ multiplex PCR; the TCRdb copy retains only in-frame clones and omits some. The sample consists of 20,000 to 25,000 clones, less than 75% of them appearing once. Sequencing input: peripheral blood. These receptors all stem from a human donor in a cohort sampled during active or convalescent COVID-19. CDR3s include the opening cysteine and the closing phenylalanine or tryptophan. A D gene is named only where the DNA matches it firmly. Only part of the rows carry a size: once, few, many, or a class if the clone is expanded.

clone_size j_call v_call d_call cdr3_aa cdr3_nt
. TRBJ1-2 TRBV11-2 . CASSLPNRVSLFNYGYTF TGTGCCAGCAGCTTACCTAACAGGGTTTCACTCTTTAACTATGGCTACACCTTC
. TRBJ1-2 TRBV7-2 TRBD1 CASSPQQGNYGYTF TGTGCCAGCAGCCCACAACAGGGGAACTATGGCTACACCTTC
. TRBJ1-4 TRBV5-4 TRBD1 CASSSDRGNEKLFF TGTGCCAGCAGCTCGGACAGGGGTAATGAAAAACTGTTTTTT
. TRBJ2-1 TRBV4-1 . CASSQVLWRDKNEQFF TGCGCCAGCAGCCAAGTTCTTTGGCGGGATAAGAATGAGCAGTTCTTC
few TRBJ2-2 TRBV10-3 . CAISAGRDDTGELFF TGTGCCATCAGTGCAGGGCGAGACGACACCGGGGAGCTGTTTTTT
. TRBJ1-2 TRBV27 TRBD1 CASSLSQGPYGYTF TGTGCCAGCAGTTTATCACAGGGGCCCTATGGCTACACCTTC
. TRBJ2-2 TRBV18 . CASSPGTVNTGELFF TGTGCCAGCTCACCCGGGACTGTGAACACCGGGGAGCTGTTTTTT
once TRBJ1-1 TRBV29-1 . CSVLTGTEAFF TGCAGCGTTTTGACGGGGACTGAAGCTTTCTTT
. TRBJ1-2 TRBV3-1/TRBV3-2 . CASSQGLLGDYTF TGTGCCAGCAGCCAAGGACTCCTAGGGGACTACACCTTC
few TRBJ2-5 TRBV19 . CATPCGEETQYF TGTGCCACCCCGTGCGGGGAAGAGACCCAGTACTTC
. TRBJ2-1 TRBV6-6 . CASSYTEGVNEQFF TGTGCCAGCAGTTACACCGAGGGAGTAAATGAGCAGTTCTTC
. TRBJ1-1 TRBV12-1 . CASSPRTGFLANTEAFF TGTGCCAGCAGCCCCAGGACAGGCTTCTTGGCGAACACTGAAGCTTTCTTT
once TRBJ2-1 TRBV18 . CASSLTQVRNEQFF TGTGCCAGCTCGCTCACACAGGTCAGGAATGAGCAGTTCTTC
. TRBJ1-1 TRBV7-6 . CASGLSGGVRNTEAFF TGTGCCAGCGGCTTATCGGGAGGGGTCAGGAACACTGAAGCTTTCTTT
few TRBJ2-3 TRBV4-2 . CASSPQLERKFATQYF TGTGCCAGCAGCCCCCAACTAGAACGTAAGTTCGCTACGCAGTATTTT
. TRBJ2-7 TRBV3-1/TRBV3-2 TRBD2 CASSLFLAGAYEQYF TGTGCCAGCAGCCTTTTCCTAGCGGGGGCCTACGAGCAGTACTTC
. TRBJ2-7 TRBV5-6 . CASSVQAGPFYEQYF TGTGCCAGCAGCGTCCAGGCGGGGCCCTTCTACGAGCAGTACTTC
. TRBJ1-1 TRBV27 . CASSLAGARNTEAFF TGTGCCAGCAGTTTAGCGGGGGCGCGGAATACTGAAGCTTTCTTT
. TRBJ2-1 TRBV19 TRBD2 CASTRPGGSYNEQFF TGTGCCAGTACCCGGCCGGGGGGCTCCTACAATGAGCAGTTCTTC
few TRBJ1-1 TRBV28 TRBD1 CASSFGLGTDEAFF TGTGCCAGCAGTTTTGGATTGGGGACAGATGAAGCTTTCTTT
. TRBJ2-1 TRBV19 . CASSIFLYGEQFF TGTGCCAGTAGTATCTTTCTCTATGGTGAGCAGTTCTTC
. TRBJ2-3 TRBV5-1 TRBD2 CASSRGTSGGEDTQYF TGCGCCAGCAGCCGAGGGACTAGCGGGGGGGAAGATACGCAGTATTTT
. TRBJ1-2 TRBV15 . CATSRAGLSSYGYTF TGTGCCACCAGCAGGGCAGGGCTTTCTTCCTATGGCTACACCTTC
. TRBJ1-1 TRBV6-1 . CASSAQGFTFMNTEAFF TGTGCCAGCAGTGCCCAGGGGTTTACATTTATGAACACTGAAGCTTTCTTT
. TRBJ2-5 TRBV20-1 . CSATRGETQYF TGCAGTGCAACTAGAGGAGAGACCCAGTACTTC
. TRBJ2-2 TRBV10-2 TRBD2 CATTRAGDTGELFF TGCGCCACCACTCGGGCGGGGGACACCGGGGAGCTGTTTTTT
. TRBJ1-5 TRBV27 TRBD1 CASRDRGLDQPQHF TGTGCCAGCAGGGACAGGGGCTTGGATCAGCCCCAGCATTTT
. TRBJ1-1 TRBV19 . CASSILQGNTEAFF TGTGCCAGTAGTATTCTACAGGGGAACACTGAAGCTTTCTTT
. TRBJ1-2 TRBV30 . CAWSSKSVYGYTF TGTGCCTGGAGTTCAAAAAGCGTATATGGCTACACCTTC
few TRBJ2-5 TRBV7-9 TRBD1 CASSLRERDSPKVETQYF TGTGCCAGCAGCTTACGGGAAAGGGACAGCCCTAAGGTAGAGACCCAGTACTTC
. TRBJ2-5 TRBV7-9 TRBD2 CASRSPGIAGAQETQYF TGTGCCAGCAGGTCTCCGGGAATAGCGGGAGCCCAAGAGACCCAGTACTTC
. TRBJ1-5 TRBV3-1/TRBV3-2 . CASSLGGGPYSNQPQHF TGTGCCAGCAGCCTTGGCGGGGGGCCCTATAGCAATCAGCCCCAGCATTTT
few TRBJ2-1 TRBV7-9 . CASSLTPEQFF TGTGCCAGCAGCTTAACACCTGAGCAGTTCTTC
. TRBJ1-1 TRBV20-1 . CSAKRNTEAFF TGCAGTGCCAAGCGGAACACTGAAGCTTTCTTT
few TRBJ1-2 TRBV2 . CASSGQGIYPSNYGYTF TGTGCCAGCAGTGGCCAGGGGATCTACCCCTCTAACTATGGCTACACCTTC
few TRBJ2-6 TRBV28 TRBD1 CASRLTDRAGANVLTF TGTGCCAGCAGACTTACTGACAGGGCTGGGGCCAACGTCCTGACTTTC
few TRBJ1-1 TRBV11-2 TRBD1 CASSLTGAEAFF TGTGCCAGCAGCTTAACAGGGGCTGAAGCTTTCTTT
. TRBJ2-7 TRBV3-1/TRBV3-2 TRBD1 CASSQEWTGQYEQYF TGTGCCAGCAGCCAAGAATGGACAGGACAGTACGAGCAGTACTTC
. TRBJ2-3 TRBV6-5 . CASNQQGRDTDTQYF TGTGCCAGCAATCAACAGGGGCGGGACACAGATACGCAGTATTTT
. TRBJ2-5 TRBV30 . CAWSVYRAIQETQYF TGTGCCTGGAGTGTTTACAGGGCGATACAAGAGACCCAGTACTTC
. TRBJ2-4 TRBV19 TRBD1 CASSIEGQGAIGTKNIQYF TGTGCCAGTAGTATAGAAGGACAGGGGGCAATTGGGACCAAAAACATTCAGTACTTC
once TRBJ1-1 TRBV20-1 . CSASGNTEAFF TGCAGTGCTAGCGGGAACACTGAAGCTTTCTTT
. TRBJ2-1 TRBV12-5 . CASGIDSYQKKEQFF TGTGCTAGTGGTATTGACAGCTACCAAAAAAAGGAGCAGTTCTTC
. TRBJ2-1 TRBV5-6 TRBD1 CASSPPGQGARPVEQFF TGTGCCAGCAGCCCCCCCGGACAGGGGGCGCGCCCCGTGGAGCAGTTCTTC
. TRBJ2-3 TRBV10-2 TRBD2 CASSDRLAGPGTDTQYF TGCGCCAGCAGTGATAGGCTAGCGGGTCCTGGCACAGATACGCAGTATTTT
. TRBJ2-7 TRBV6-4 TRBD2 CASSDRAGGPHEQYF TGTGCCAGCAGTGACCGAGCGGGAGGGCCTCACGAGCAGTACTTC
. TRBJ2-1 TRBV27 TRBD2 CASSYSGRAVYNEQFF TGTGCCAGCAGTTATAGCGGGAGGGCCGTATACAATGAGCAGTTCTTC
. TRBJ2-1 TRBV6-1 . CASSEALLRSPPNEQFF TGTGCCAGCAGTGAAGCGCTTCTGAGGTCCCCCCCCAATGAGCAGTTCTTC
. TRBJ2-3 TRBV27 TRBD2 CASSRGGSYTDTQYF TGTGCCAGCAGTAGGGGAGGGTCCTACACAGATACGCAGTATTTT
. TRBJ2-3 TRBV5-5 TRBD1 CASPGTGTTDTQYF TGTGCCAGCCCCGGGACAGGGACCACAGATACGCAGTATTTT
. TRBJ1-5 TRBV6-5 . CASIRRGGQPQHF TGTGCCAGCATAAGAAGGGGAGGGCAGCCCCAGCATTTT
. TRBJ1-1 TRBV6-2/TRBV6-3 . CASSIVFTQFLQEEAFF TGTGCCAGCAGCATAGTTTTTACTCAGTTTCTTCAGGAAGAAGCTTTCTTT
. TRBJ1-5 TRBV5-1 . CASSPGWGDQPQHF TGCGCCAGCAGCCCCGGGTGGGGGGATCAGCCCCAGCATTTT
. TRBJ2-1 TRBV7-9 TRBD2 CASSLGAVAGSYNEQFF TGTGCCAGCAGCTTAGGAGCTGTAGCGGGCTCCTACAATGAGCAGTTCTTC
. TRBJ1-4 TRBV6-6 . CASLWGGWAWEKLFF TGTGCCAGCTTATGGGGGGGATGGGCTTGGGAAAAACTGTTTTTT
. TRBJ2-1 TRBV5-1 TRBD2 CASKGARGGANEQFF TGCGCCAGCAAGGGGGCCCGCGGGGGGGCCAATGAGCAGTTCTTC
. TRBJ2-1 TRBV18 TRBD2 CASSTQTSGGYNEQFF TGTGCCAGCTCAACACAAACTAGCGGGGGTTACAATGAGCAGTTCTTC
. TRBJ2-1 TRBV7-9 TRBD1 CASSPPHDRGQNEQFF TGTGCCAGCAGCCCTCCCCATGACAGGGGGCAAAATGAGCAGTTCTTC
. TRBJ2-7 TRBV13 . CASSRGTPYEQYF TGTGCCAGCAGTCGTGGGACTCCCTACGAGCAGTACTTC
. TRBJ1-5 TRBV30 . CAWTMYLGGGIIINQPQHF TGTGCCTGGACCATGTACTTAGGGGGGGGGATTATAATCAATCAGCCCCAGCATTTT